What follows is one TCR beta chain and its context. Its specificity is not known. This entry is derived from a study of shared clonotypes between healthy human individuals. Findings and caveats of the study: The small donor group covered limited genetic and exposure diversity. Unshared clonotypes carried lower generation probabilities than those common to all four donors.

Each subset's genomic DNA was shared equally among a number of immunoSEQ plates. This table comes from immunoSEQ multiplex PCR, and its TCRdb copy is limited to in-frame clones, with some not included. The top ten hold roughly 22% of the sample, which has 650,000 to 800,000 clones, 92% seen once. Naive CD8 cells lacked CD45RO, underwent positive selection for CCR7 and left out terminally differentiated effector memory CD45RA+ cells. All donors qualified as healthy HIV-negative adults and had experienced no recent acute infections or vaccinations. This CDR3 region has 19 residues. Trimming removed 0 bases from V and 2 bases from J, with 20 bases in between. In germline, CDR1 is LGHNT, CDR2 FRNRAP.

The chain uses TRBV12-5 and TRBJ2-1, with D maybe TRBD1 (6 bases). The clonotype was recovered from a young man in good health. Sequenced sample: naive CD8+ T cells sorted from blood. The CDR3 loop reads CASGLVSLQGSNTYNEQFF. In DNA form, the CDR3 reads TGTGCTAGTGGTTTGGTTTCCCTACAGGGTTCAAACACCTACAATGAGCAGTTCTTC.